The 7 T cell receptor beta chains in this list originate from one sample, sequenced in a study of shared clonotypes between healthy human individuals. Method: immunoSEQ multiplex PCR; TCRdb's copy keeps in-frame clones and lacks some. Of over 2,000,000 clones listed, 85% to 95% were seen once; the top ten hold approximately 1.7%. Naive CD8 cells comprised CD45RO-negative, CCR7-positively selected cells, excluding terminally differentiated effector memory CD45RA+ cells. The source material was naive CD8+ T cells from PBMCs. These receptors originate from a man younger than 30 in good health. Some clones in this sample may be carry-over from other donors' samples.

This chain joins TRBV27 and TRBJ2-5, with 11 bases lining up with TRBD2. Per the germline V gene, CDR1 is MNHEY and CDR2 is SMNVEV (reference sequence). V dropped 5 bases and J dropped 1; count of bases not matched to a gene: 3. The CDR3 spans 15 residues. CDR3 residues: CASSLGTSGQETQYF. The CDR3, as DNA: TGTGCCAGCAGTCTAGGGACTAGCGGCCAAGAGACCCAGTACTTC.

The rearrangement joins TRBV6-1 to TRBJ1-1; 7 nucleotides align to TRBD1. This CDR3 is built from 13 residues. Germline V gene data show CDR1 as MNHNS and CDR2 as SASEGT. Trimming took 6 bases from V and 4 from J; bases not matched to a gene: 5. CDR3 amino acids: CASRGTGATEAFF. The CDR3 DNA sequence: TGTGCCAGCAGGGGAACAGGGGCCACTGAAGCTTTCTTT.

The chain joins TRBV19 to TRBJ1-2; 7 positions agree with TRBD1. V was clipped by 3 bases and J by 5 bases; unmatched bases: 0. CDR3 length: 12 amino acids. Looked up from germline, CDR1 is LNHDA and CDR2 is SQIVND (reference sequence). The CDR3 nucleotides are TGTGCCAGTAGTATGACAGGGTATGGCTACACCTTC. Protein product: CASSMTGYGYTF.

V usage is TRBV7-6 and J usage is TRBJ2-2; D possibly uses TRBD1 or TRBD2 (5 bases each). V was trimmed by 7 bases and J by 6 bases, leaving 21 bases between them. The germline V gene has CDR1 SGHVS and CDR2 FNYEAQ. This CDR3 region has 16 residues. The CDR3, as DNA: TGTGCCAGCATCGCGTACGGGACCTTAGGCCCCGGGGAGCTGTTTTTT. This encodes CASIAYGTLGPGELFF.

J is TRBJ2-7 and V is TRBV27, with 10 bases matching TRBD2. The CDR3 has 15 residues. In germline, CDR1 is MNHEY, CDR2 SMNVEV (reference sequence). J lost 6 bases, V lost 7 bases, and 12 bases had no gene match. CDR3 DNA: TGTGCCAGCAATCCGGTTGCTAGCGGGAGAAGCGAGCAGTACTTC. Translated: CASNPVASGRSEQYF.

The J gene is TRBJ2-7, the V gene TRBV28; 8 bases map to TRBD1. This CDR3 has 14 residues. In germline, CDR1 is MDHEN, CDR2 SYDVKM. After removal of 3 bases from V and 5 bases from J, the junction contained 6 bases not matched to a gene. The DNA for the CDR3 is TGTGCCAGCAGTTTTATCGACAGGGGAGACGAGCAGTACTTC. It encodes CASSFIDRGDEQYF.

The V gene is TRBV19, the J gene TRBJ1-1; perhaps TRBD1 as D (6 bases). Between the trimmed V and J ends, which lost 4 bases and 4 bases, there was a span of 10 bases. Germline lookup yields CDR1 LNHDA and CDR2 SQIVND (reference sequence). The CDR3 is 13 residues long. The CDR3 DNA reads TGTGCCAGTAGTAGAACAGGGATCACTGAAGCTTTCTTT. Translating gives CASSRTGITEAFF.